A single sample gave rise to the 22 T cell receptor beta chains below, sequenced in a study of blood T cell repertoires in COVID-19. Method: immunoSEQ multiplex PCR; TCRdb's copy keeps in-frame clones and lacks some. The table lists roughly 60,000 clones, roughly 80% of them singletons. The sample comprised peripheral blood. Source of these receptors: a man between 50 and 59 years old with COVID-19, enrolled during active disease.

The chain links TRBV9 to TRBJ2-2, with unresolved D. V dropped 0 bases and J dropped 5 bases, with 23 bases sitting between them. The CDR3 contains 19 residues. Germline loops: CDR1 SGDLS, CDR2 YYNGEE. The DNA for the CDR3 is TGTGCCAGCAGCGTAGATGCACAGAGTGTGGTCCGCGTGACCGGGGAGCTGTTTTTT. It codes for CASSVDAQSVVRVTGELFF.

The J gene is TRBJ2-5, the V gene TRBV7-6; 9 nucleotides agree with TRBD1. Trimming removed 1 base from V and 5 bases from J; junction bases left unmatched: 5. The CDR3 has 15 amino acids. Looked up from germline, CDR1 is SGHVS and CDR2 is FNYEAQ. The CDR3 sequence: CASSLGTGGAETQYF. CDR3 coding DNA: TGTGCCAGCAGCTTAGGAACAGGGGGCGCGGAGACCCAGTACTTC.

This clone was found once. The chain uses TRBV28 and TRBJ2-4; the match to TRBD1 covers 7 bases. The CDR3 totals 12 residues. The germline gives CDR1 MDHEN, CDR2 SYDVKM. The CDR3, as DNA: TGTGGCACGGGACAGACAAAAAACATTCAGTACTTC. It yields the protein CGTGQTKNIQYF.

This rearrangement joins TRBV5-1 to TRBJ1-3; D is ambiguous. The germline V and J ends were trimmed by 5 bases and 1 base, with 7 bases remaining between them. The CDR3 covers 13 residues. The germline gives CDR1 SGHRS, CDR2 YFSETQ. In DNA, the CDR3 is TGCGCCAGCAGACAAGATTCTGGAAACACCATATATTTT. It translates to CASRQDSGNTIYF.

CDR3: CASRDRESYEQYF. CDR3 DNA: TGTGCCAGCAGAGACAGGGAATCCTACGAGCAGTACTTC. V and J are TRBV28 and TRBJ2-7, with 7 bases matching TRBD1. Trimming took 6 bases from V and 1 from J; bases not matched to a gene: 3. Germline CDR1 MDHEN, CDR2 SYDVKM. This CDR3 has 13 residues.

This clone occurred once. The CDR3 DNA follows: TGTGCCAGTGGGACAGGGGACACTGAAGCTTTCTTT. It translates to CASGTGDTEAFF. The gene calls are TRBV19 and TRBJ1-1; 10 nucleotides match TRBD1. CDR3 size: 12 residues. Germline assignment: CDR1 LNHDA and CDR2 SQIVND (reference sequence). V lost 8 bases to trimming and J lost 3 bases; unmatched junction nucleotides: 0.

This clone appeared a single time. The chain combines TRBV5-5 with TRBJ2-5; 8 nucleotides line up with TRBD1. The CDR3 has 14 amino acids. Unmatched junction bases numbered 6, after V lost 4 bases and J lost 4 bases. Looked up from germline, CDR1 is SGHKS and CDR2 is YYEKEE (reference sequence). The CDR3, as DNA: TGTGCCAGCAGCCGGCGACAGGGGCGAGAGACCCAGTACTTC. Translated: CASSRRQGRETQYF. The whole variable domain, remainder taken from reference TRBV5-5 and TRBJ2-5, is DAGVTQSPTHLIKTRGQQVTLRCSPISGHKSVSWYQQVLGQGPQFIFQYYEKEERGRGNFPDRFSARQFPNYSSELNVNALLLGDSALYLCASSRRQGRETQYFGPGTRLLVL.

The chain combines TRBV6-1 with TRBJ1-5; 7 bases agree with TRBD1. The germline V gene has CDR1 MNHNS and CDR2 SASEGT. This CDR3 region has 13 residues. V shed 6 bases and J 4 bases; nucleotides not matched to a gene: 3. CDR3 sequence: CASRTGQNQPQHF. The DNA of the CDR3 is TGTGCCAGCAGGACGGGACAGAATCAGCCCCAGCATTTT.

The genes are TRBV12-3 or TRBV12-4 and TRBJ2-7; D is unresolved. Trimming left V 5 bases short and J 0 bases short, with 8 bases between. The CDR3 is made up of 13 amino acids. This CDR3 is CASSTPSSYEQYF. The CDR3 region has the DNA TGTGCCAGCAGTACTCCAAGCTCCTACGAGCAGTACTTC.

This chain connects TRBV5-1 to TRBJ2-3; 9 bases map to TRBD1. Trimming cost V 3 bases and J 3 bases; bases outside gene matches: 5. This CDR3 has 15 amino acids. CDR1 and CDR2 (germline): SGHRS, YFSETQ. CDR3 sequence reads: CASSSGTGLTDTQYF. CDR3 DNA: TGCGCCAGCAGCTCCGGGACAGGGCTGACAGATACGCAGTATTTT.

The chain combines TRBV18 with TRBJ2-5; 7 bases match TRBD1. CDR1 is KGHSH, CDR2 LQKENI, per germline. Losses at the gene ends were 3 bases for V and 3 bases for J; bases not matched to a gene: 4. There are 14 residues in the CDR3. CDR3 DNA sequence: TGTGCCAGCTCACCCCGGGACAGCGAAGAGACCCAGTACTTC. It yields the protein CASSPRDSEETQYF.

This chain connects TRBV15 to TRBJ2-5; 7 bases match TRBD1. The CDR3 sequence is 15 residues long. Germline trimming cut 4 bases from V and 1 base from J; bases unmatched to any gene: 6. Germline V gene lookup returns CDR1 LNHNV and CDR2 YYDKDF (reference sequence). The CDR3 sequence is CATSTRDRVQETQYF. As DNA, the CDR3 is TGTGCCACCAGCACCAGAGACAGGGTCCAAGAGACCCAGTACTTC.

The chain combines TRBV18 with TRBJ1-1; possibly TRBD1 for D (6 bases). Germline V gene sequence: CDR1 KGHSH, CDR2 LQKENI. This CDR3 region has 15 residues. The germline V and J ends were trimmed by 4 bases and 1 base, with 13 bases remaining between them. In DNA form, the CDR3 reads TGTGCCAGCTCACAACTGCAGGGGACGAACACTGAAGCTTTCTTT. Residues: CASSQLQGTNTEAFF.

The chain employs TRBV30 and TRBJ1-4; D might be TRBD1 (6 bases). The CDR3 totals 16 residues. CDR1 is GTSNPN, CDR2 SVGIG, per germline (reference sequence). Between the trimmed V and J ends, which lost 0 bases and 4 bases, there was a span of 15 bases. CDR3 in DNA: TGTGCCTGGAGTGTAGCCGGGGGGCGAGGTAATGAAAAACTGTTTTTT. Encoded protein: CAWSVAGGRGNEKLFF.

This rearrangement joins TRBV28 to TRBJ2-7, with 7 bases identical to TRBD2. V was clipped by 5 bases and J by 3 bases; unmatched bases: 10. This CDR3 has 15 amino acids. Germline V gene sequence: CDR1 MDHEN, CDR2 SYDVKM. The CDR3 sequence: CASSPPASGFYEQYF. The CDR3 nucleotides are TGTGCCAGCAGTCCCCCGGCTAGCGGATTCTACGAGCAGTACTTC.

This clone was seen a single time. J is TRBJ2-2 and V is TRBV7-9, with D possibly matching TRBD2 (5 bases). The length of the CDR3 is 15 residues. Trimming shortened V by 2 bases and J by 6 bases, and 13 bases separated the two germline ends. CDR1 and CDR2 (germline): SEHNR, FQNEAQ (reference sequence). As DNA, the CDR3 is TGTGCCAGCAGCTTAAAGAGAGCGGAACCCGGGGAGCTGTTTTTT. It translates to CASSLKRAEPGELFF. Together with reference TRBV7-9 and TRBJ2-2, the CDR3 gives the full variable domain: DTGVSQNPRHKITKRGQNVTFRCDPISEHNRLYWYRQTLGQGPEFLTYFQNEAQLEKSRLLSDRFSAERPKGSFSTLEIQRTEQGDSAMYLCASSLKRAEPGELFFGEGSRLTVL.

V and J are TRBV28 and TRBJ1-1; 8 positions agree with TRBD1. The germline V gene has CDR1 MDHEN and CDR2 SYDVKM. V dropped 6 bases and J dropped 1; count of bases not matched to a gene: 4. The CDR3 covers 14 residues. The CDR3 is CASSLDRGNTEAFF. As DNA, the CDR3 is TGTGCCAGCAGCCTAGACAGGGGGAACACTGAAGCTTTCTTT. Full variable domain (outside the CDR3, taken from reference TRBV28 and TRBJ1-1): DVKVTQSSRYLVKRTGEKVFLECVQDMDHENMFWYRQDPGLGLRLIYFSYDVKMKEKGDIPEGYSVSREKKERFSLILESASTNQTSMYLCASSLDRGNTEAFFGQGTRLTVV.

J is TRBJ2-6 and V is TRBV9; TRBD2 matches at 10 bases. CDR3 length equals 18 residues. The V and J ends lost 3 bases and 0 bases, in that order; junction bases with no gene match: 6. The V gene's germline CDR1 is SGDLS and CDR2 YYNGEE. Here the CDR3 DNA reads TGTGCCAGCAGCGAAGGGACTAGCGCCACCTCTGGGGCCAACGTCCTGACTTTC. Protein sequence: CASSEGTSATSGANVLTF.

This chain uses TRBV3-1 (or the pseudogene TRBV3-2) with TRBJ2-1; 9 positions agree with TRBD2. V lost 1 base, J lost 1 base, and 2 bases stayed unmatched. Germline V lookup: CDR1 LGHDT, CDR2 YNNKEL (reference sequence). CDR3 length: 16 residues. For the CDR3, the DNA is TGTGCCAGCAGCCAAGTAGCGGGAGAATCCTACAATGAGCAGTTCTTC. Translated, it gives CASSQVAGESYNEQFF.

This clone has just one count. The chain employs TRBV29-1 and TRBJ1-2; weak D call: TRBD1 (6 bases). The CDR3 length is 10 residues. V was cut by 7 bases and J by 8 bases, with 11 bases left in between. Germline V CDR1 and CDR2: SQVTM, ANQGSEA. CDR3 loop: CSAYRDGYTF. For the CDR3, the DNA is TGCAGCGCCTACAGGGACGGCTACACCTTC.

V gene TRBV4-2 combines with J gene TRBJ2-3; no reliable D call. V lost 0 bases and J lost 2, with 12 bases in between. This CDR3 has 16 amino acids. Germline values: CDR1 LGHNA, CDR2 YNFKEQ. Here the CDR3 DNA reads TGTGCCAGCAGCCAAGACTTTCCGGTATTCACAGATACGCAGTATTTT. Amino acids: CASSQDFPVFTDTQYF.

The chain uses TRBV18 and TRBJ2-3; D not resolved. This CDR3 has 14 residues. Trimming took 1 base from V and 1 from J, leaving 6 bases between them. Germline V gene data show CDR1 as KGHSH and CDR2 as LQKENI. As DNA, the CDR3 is TGTGCCAGCTCACCACAAGTAGGCACAGATACGCAGTATTTT. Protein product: CASSPQVGTDTQYF.